This TCR beta chain was profiled in a study of response to subunit inactivated influenza vaccine. TCRdb re-called the RT-PCR reads with MiXCR, one entry per CDR3 protein. The sample includes hundreds of thousands of distinct CDR3 sequences, roughly 20% of them seen just once. Remarks on this clonotype: Its matching antigen is unknown.

Whole-study findings and limits: The authors proposed limited new T cell recruitment per seasonal influenza vaccination.

The receptor comes from a man aged 45 to 65 who received an inactivated influenza vaccine. Sequenced material: PBMCs from blood, taken roughly 5 days after vaccination.

Here the CDR3 DNA reads TGTGCCAGCAGTTTAGTTTGGCTAGCGGGAGTCCTGACCTACGAGCAGTACTTC. Translating gives CASSLVWLAGVLTYEQYF. The chain carries TRBV28 and TRBJ2-7; 10 nucleotides agree with TRBD2. Trimming removed 2 bases from V and 2 bases from J; junction bases left unmatched: 12. The CDR3 extends over 18 amino acids. Germline V lookup: CDR1 MDHEN, CDR2 SYDVKM.